This TCR beta chain is drawn from a study of shared clonotypes between healthy human individuals. V lost 5 bases, J lost 4 bases, and 6 bases stayed unmatched. The CDR3 consists of 15 residues. Germline CDR1 and CDR2: SGHVS and FNYEAQ. Healthy and HIV-negative, the adult donors had no recent acute infections or vaccinations. Profiling relied on immunoSEQ multiplex PCR, and the TCRdb table lists in-frame clones only, not all of them. The data contain over a million clones, approximately 97% of them seen just once; the ten biggest clones take up roughly 1.2%. The sample taken for sequencing was naive CD4+ T cells sorted from blood. The subset here: CD45RA+ positively selected. J is TRBJ2-1 and V is TRBV7-6, with TRBD1 matching over 9 bases. The sequence was obtained from a man aged 25 to 45 in good health. Here the CDR3 reads CASSPPGQGYNEQFF. In DNA, the CDR3 is TGTGCCAGCAGCCCCCCGGGACAGGGTTACAATGAGCAGTTCTTC.